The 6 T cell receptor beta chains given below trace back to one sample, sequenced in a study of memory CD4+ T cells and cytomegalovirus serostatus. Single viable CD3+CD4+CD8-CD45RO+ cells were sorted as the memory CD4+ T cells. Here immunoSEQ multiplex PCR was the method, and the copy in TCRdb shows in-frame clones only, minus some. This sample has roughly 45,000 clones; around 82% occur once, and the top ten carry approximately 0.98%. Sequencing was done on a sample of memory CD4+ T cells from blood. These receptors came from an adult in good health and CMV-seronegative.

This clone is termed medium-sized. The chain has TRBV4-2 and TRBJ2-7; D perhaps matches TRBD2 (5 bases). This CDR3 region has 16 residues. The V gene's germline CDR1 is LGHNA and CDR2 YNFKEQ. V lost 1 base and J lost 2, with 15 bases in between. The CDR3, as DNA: TGTGCCAGCAGCCAAGGCCTTGGACTGACTACCTACGAGCAGTACTTC. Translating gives CASSQGLGLTTYEQYF.

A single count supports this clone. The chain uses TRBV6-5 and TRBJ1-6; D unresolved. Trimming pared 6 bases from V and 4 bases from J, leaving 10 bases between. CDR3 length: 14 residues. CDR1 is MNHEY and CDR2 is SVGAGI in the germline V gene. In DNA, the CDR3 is TGTGCCAGCAGGACATCACCATATAATTCACCCCTCCACTTT. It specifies CASRTSPYNSPLHF.

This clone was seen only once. DNA for the CDR3: TGTGCCAGCAGCCACAATGAACAGGGATACAATGAGCAGTTCTTC. It encodes CASSHNEQGYNEQFF. J is TRBJ2-1 and V is TRBV4-2, with D perhaps matching TRBD1 (6 bases). CDR1 and CDR2 (germline): LGHNA, YNFKEQ. The CDR3 totals 15 residues. V gave up 3 bases and J gave up 4 bases, with 13 bases separating them.

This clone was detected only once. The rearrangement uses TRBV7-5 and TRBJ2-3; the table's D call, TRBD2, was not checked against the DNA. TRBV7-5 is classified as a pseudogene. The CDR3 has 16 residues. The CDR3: CVRSLGWRAITDTQYF. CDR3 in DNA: TGTGTCAGAAGCTTAGGATGGCGGGCAATCACAGATACGCAGTATTTT.

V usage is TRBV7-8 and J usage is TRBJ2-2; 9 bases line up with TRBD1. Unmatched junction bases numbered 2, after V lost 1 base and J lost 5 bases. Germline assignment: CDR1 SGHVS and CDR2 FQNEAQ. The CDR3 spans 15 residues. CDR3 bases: TGTGCCAGCAGCTTAGACGGGACAGGGACCGGGGAGCTGTTTTTT. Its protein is CASSLDGTGTGELFF.

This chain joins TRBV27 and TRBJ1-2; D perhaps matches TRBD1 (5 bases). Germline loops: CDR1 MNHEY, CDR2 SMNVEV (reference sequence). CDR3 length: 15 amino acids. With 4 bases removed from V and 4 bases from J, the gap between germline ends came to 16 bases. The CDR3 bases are TGTGCCAGCAGTTCCCAGGGACGGACCAGCTATGGCTACACCTTC. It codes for CASSSQGRTSYGYTF.